This T cell receptor beta chain was recorded in a study of T cell responses to AZD1222 COVID-19 vaccine. For this clone: What it recognizes is unknown.

TCRdb's copy holds only in-frame clones and misses some; the assay was immunoSEQ multiplex PCR. This sample has 110,000 to 150,000 clones, with roughly 85% found just once. Study-wide points: White British donors predominated, females outnumbered males, and clonal diversity was possibly underestimated. Repertoire sampling occurred only after the peak T cell response.

In germline, CDR1 is MNHEY, CDR2 SVGAGI. The CDR3 consists of 15 residues. The V and J ends lost 7 bases and 3 bases, in that order; junction bases with no gene match: 11. This sample comprised peripheral blood, obtained on day 0 of AZD1222 vaccination. This sequence originates from an adult in good health. V is TRBV6-5 and J is TRBJ1-2, with TRBD1 identical over 7 bases. CDR3 in amino acids: CASTRQGGSDYGYTF. CDR3 nucleotides: TGTGCCAGCACCCGACAGGGAGGGAGTGACTATGGCTACACCTTC.